This T cell receptor (beta chain) derives from a study of a mutant IDH1 vaccine in newly diagnosed glioma. At the level of the study: Each patient was administered eight vaccinations, scheduled in weeks 1, 3, 5, 7, 11, 15, 19 and 23. Treated patients comprised around 60% males and around 40% females, mean age roughly 44 years. Points from the study as a whole: Pseudoprogression appears to have had no connection to changes in top peripheral T cell clonotypes.

Points on this clone: Its antigen is not identified.

The table came from immunoSEQ multiplex PCR; TCRdb's copy has only in-frame clones and leaves some out. Of approximately 64,000 clones in the sample, about 81% were seen once. The time point is: week 11, during vaccination. The study gave 300 ug of mutant IDH1 20-mer peptide per vaccine dose, with topical imiquimod. The CDR3 length is 16 residues. Germline V lookup: CDR1 SGHDT, CDR2 YYEEEE. Trimming removed 1 base from V and 6 bases from J; junction bases left unmatched: 7. This chain links TRBV5-6 with TRBJ1-4; 9 bases align to TRBD1. The specimen was PBMCs, collected from a glioma patient whose treatment included an IDH1 peptide vaccine. This receptor was identified in a woman between 45 and 60 years old with glioma. The CDR3 DNA follows: TGTGCCAGCAGCTTGAAAAAAGGGACAGGGTATGAAAAACTGTTTTTT. Protein: CASSLKKGTGYEKLFF.